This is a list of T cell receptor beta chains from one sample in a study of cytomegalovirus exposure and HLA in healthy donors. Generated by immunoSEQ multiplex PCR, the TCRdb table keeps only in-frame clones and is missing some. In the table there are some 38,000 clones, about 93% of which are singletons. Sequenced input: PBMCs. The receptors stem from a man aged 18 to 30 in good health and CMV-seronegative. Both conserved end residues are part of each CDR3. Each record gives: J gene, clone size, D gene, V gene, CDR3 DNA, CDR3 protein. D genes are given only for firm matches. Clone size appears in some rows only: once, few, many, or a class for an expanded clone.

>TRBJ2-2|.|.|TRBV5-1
TGCGCCAGCAGCACCAGGGGTGCCGGGGAGCTGTTTTTT
CASSTRGAGELFF
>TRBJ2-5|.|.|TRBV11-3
TGTGCCAGCAGCTTTGGTAGCGAGACCCAGTACTTC
CASSFGSETQYF
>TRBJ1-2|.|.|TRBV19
TGTGCCAGTACCACCGCGGGTTCTCTGGCTAACTATGGCTACACCTTC
CASTTAGSLANYGYTF
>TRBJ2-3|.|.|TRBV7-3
TGTGCCAGCAGCATACAGGGTCGGGCAGATACGCAGTATTTT
CASSIQGRADTQYF
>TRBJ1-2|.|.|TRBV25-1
TGTGCCAGCAGTGGTGAGGGGGGGCTCTATGGCTACACCTTC
CASSGEGGLYGYTF
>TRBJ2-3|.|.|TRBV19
TGTGCCAGTAGTATAGAACGGGGGATCGGCACAGATACGCAGTATTTT
CASSIERGIGTDTQYF
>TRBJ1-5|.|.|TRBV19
TGTGCCAGTACCCCTGGGAGGCCTGGGCAGCCCCAGCATTTT
CASTPGRPGQPQHF
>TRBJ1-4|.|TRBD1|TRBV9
TGTGCCAGCAGCTCGGGGACAGTTAATGAAAAACTGTTTTTT
CASSSGTVNEKLFF
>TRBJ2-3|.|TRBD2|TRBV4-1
TGCGCCAGCAGTCAACTGGGACTAGCGGGGAGCACAGATACGCAGTATTTT
CASSQLGLAGSTDTQYF
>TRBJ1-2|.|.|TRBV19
TGTGCCAGTAGTGGAGGGACGGGCGGCTACACCTTC
CASSGGTGGYTF
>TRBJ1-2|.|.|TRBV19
TGTGCCAGTACCCTAATTCTCCGGGACACCGTTGACTATGGCTACACCTTC
CASTLILRDTVDYGYTF
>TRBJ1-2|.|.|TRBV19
TGTGCCAGTAGTATGAAGGGGGAGCCTAACTATGGCTACACCTTC
CASSMKGEPNYGYTF
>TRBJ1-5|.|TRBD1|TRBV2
TGTGCCAGCAGTGACCGGGACAGCGGGGGGGGTCAGCCCCAGCATTTT
CASSDRDSGGGQPQHF
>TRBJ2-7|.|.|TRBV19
TGTGCCAGTAGTATATCCTTTACCTACGAGCAGTACTTC
CASSISFTYEQYF
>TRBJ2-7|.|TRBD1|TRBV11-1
TGTGCCAGCACCGAGGGGGACAGGGACTACGAGCAGTACTTC
CASTEGDRDYEQYF
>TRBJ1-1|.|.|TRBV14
TGTGCCAGCAGCCTAAGGACGGGGAGGGAAACTGAAGCTTTCTTT
CASSLRTGRETEAFF
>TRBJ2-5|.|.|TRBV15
TGTGCCACCAGCAGTCTGGGGGCGGCAGCCCAAGAGACCCAGTACTTC
CATSSLGAAAQETQYF
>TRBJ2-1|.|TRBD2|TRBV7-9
TGTGCCAGCAGCCCCTTACTAGCGGCCTCCTACAATGAGCAGTTCTTC
CASSPLLAASYNEQFF
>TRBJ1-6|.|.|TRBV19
TGTGCCAGTAGTATCCTAGACAGGAATAATTCACCCCTCCACTTT
CASSILDRNNSPLHF
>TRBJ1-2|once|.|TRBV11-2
TGTGCCAGTCGGAGGGGACCTAACTATGGCTACACCTTC
CASRRGPNYGYTF
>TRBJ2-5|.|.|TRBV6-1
TGTGCCAGCAGTGAAACGGGAAAGGCGGGTGAGACCCAGTACTTC
CASSETGKAGETQYF
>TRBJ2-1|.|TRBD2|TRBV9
TGTGCCAGCAGCGAACAAAGCGGGAGGCCCGGTAATGAGCAGTTCTTC
CASSEQSGRPGNEQFF
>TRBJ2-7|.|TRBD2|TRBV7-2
TGTGCCAGCAGTTCTAGCGGGGGCCCCTACGAGCAGTACTTC
CASSSSGGPYEQYF